This record looks at one T cell receptor (beta chain) sequence and its context. Its antigen is still unknown. The assay was immunoSEQ multiplex PCR, and TCRdb's table has in-frame clones only and misses some. The sample records about 7,000 clones, about 79% being singletons. The source of the sample is a study of neoadjuvant anti-PD-1 for oral cavity cancer. Study-wide results and caveats: Treg/Th17 ratio rose with pretreatment blood and fell with post-treatment tumor TCRbeta clonality. Non-responders to neoadjuvant nivolumab had significantly more clonal PBMC T cells than responders.

The receptor was derived from a person aged 35 to 85 with oral cavity squamous cell carcinoma. Source: PBMCs, taken before nivolumab (anti-PD-1) treatment.

Written as DNA, the CDR3 is TGCGCCAGCAGTCAATCAGGGGGTTTCTCTGGAAACACCATATATTTT. It codes for CASSQSGGFSGNTIYF. This chain uses TRBV23-1 with TRBJ1-3, with D possibly matching TRBD1 (6 bases). TRBV23-1 is an ORF for which the function is uncertain. CDR3 size: 16 residues. V was trimmed by 0 bases and J by 0 bases, leaving 9 bases between them.